Below, 9 T cell receptor beta chains from the same sample are listed, as sequenced in a study of blood T cells in healthy people across ages. Primers used in a second PCR of roughly 6 to 12 cycles were a sample-barcoded 5' primer and a J-beta primer mix. MiXCR, run by TCRdb on the 5' RACE reads, gives a single entry per CDR3 protein. The data show about 690,000 distinct CDR3 sequences, about 43% seen once. The sequenced sample was blood. The receptors stem from a man of 80 years or more in good health.

About this clonotype itself: Relative to the germline gene, one junction end is altered; a read error may explain this. The chain uses TRBV27 and TRBJ1-3; weak D call: TRBD1 (6 bases). The CDR3 covers 15 residues. The V gene's germline CDR1 is MNHEY and CDR2 SMNVEV (reference sequence). CDR3 coding DNA: TGTGCCGGCAGGAGGGAACAGGGTTCTGGAAACACCATATATTTT. Protein sequence: CAGRREQGSGNTIYF.

At least ten counts were recorded for this clonotype. The junction departs from germline at one end; a sequencing error may be responsible. This chain uses TRBV5-1 with TRBJ2-3; 10 bases agree with TRBD2. The CDR3 runs 14 residues. CDR1 is SGHRS, CDR2 YFSETQ, per germline. CDR3: CASSLAGVTDTQYF. CDR3 sequence (DNA): TGTGCCAGCAGCCTAGCGGGGGTCACAGATACGCAGTATTTT. Full variable domain (remainder filled in from reference TRBV5-1 and TRBJ2-3): KAGVTQTPRYLIKTRGQQVTLSCSPISGHRSVSWYQQTPGQGLQFLFEYFSETQRNKGNFPGRFSGRQFSNSRSEMNVSTLELGDSALYLCASSLAGVTDTQYFGPGTRLTVL.

A remark on this clonotype: One end of the junction does not line up with germline, which may come from a read error. J is TRBJ2-7 and V is TRBV6-2 or TRBV6-3; D is possibly TRBD1 (7 bases). This CDR3 is built from 14 residues. Germline values: CDR1 MNHEY, CDR2 SVGEGT. CDR3 region: CASSYSQGGNEQYF. For the CDR3, the DNA is TGTGCTAGCAGTTACTCGCAGGGGGGTAATGAGCAGTACTTC.

This clonotype came up a few times. The J gene is TRBJ2-1, the V gene TRBV25-1, with TRBD1 identical over 7 bases. The CDR3 runs 14 residues. Trimming cost V 4 bases and J 10 bases; bases outside gene matches: 10. The germline V gene encodes CDR1 MGHDK and CDR2 SYGVNS. The CDR3 nucleotides read TGTGCCAGCAGTGGCCTACAGGGGATGGGCGAGCAGTTCTTC. It yields the protein CASSGLQGMGEQFF.

This chain links TRBV29-1 with TRBJ2-5; 9 nucleotides line up with TRBD1. CDR3 size: 13 residues. CDR1 and CDR2 (germline): SQVTM, ANQGSEA. The V gene end was trimmed by 3 bases and the J gene end by 6 bases; junction bases not matched to a gene: 5. The DNA for the CDR3 is TGCAGCGTTGATTACAGGGGGCTAAAGACCCAGTACTTC. This sequence encodes CSVDYRGLKTQYF.

This clonotype occurred many times. The chain has TRBV7-2 and TRBJ2-5, with D possibly being TRBD2 (6 bases). The germline gives CDR1 SGHTA, CDR2 FQGNSA. The CDR3 has 16 amino acids. Trimming stripped 5 bases from V and 2 bases from J, with 18 bases between. DNA for the CDR3: TGTGCCAGCAGCCCCGGAGGAGGGACGCGGCAAGAGACCCAGTACTTC. Its translation is CASSPGGGTRQETQYF.

This clonotype was observed a few times. This chain connects TRBV6-2 or TRBV6-3 to TRBJ1-1; tentatively, D is TRBD1 (5 bases). Trimming removed 2 bases from V and 3 bases from J, with 7 bases in between. The CDR3 loop spans 13 amino acids. In germline, CDR1 is MNHEY, CDR2 SVGEGT. CDR3 protein: CASSYTRDTEAFF. The CDR3 DNA reads as TGTGCCAGCAGTTACACCAGGGACACTGAAGCTTTCTTT.

Points on this clonotype: A much larger clone sits a single nucleotide away, making a read error possible. The chain uses TRBV7-2 and TRBJ2-1; TRBD2 might be the D (5 bases). The DNA end favors TRBJ2-7, so the J call may be wrong. This CDR3 comprises 15 residues. Germline values: CDR1 SGHTA, CDR2 FQGNSA. In nucleotides, the CDR3 is TGTGCCAGCAGCCCCGGGGTCGGATCCTACAATGAGCAGTACTTC. This sequence encodes CASSPGVGSYNEQYF.

Many counts were recorded for this clonotype. The V and J genes are TRBV12-3 or TRBV12-4 and TRBJ2-2; possible D gene TRBD1, 6 bases. V was clipped by 3 bases and J by 0 bases, with 11 bases between them. The CDR3 runs 16 residues. The CDR3, as DNA: TGTGCCAGCAGTTTGAGTGCAGGGGCGAACACCGGGGAGCTGTTTTTT. Residues: CASSLSAGANTGELFF.